The 7 T cell receptor beta chains presented below share a single source sample, sequenced in a study of neurological immune-mediated disorders. TCRdb reanalysed the 5' RACE reads using MiXCR and keeps one entry per CDR3 protein. The table has fewer than 90,000 distinct CDR3 sequences, roughly 5% seen once. The source material was PBMCs. All receptors derive from a man aged 18-30 years with multiple sclerosis.

This clonotype was seen ten or more times. This rearrangement joins TRBV6-6 to TRBJ1-1; D call uncertain. Trimming took 4 bases from V and 0 from J, leaving 6 bases between them. Germline CDR1 reads MNHNY; CDR2 reads SVGAGI (reference sequence). CDR3 length: 13 residues. CDR3 sequence (DNA): TGTGCCAGCAGTTTCGCTATGAACACTGAAGCTTTCTTT. Its protein is CASSFAMNTEAFF.

This clonotype was detected many times. The chain combines TRBV3-1 with TRBJ2-1; D unresolved. The CDR3 spans 16 residues. V gave up 1 base and J gave up 3 bases, with 13 bases separating them. Germline assignment: CDR1 LGHDT and CDR2 YNNKEL (reference sequence). The CDR3 loop is CASSQGIFGSYNEQFF. As DNA, the CDR3 is TGTGCCAGCAGCCAAGGCATTTTTGGCAGCTACAATGAGCAGTTCTTC.

This clonotype has at least ten counts. The chain links TRBV18 to TRBJ2-7; D gene unclear. V gave up 2 bases and J gave up 4 bases, with 6 bases separating them. This CDR3 contains 12 residues. In germline, CDR1 is KGHSH, CDR2 LQKENI. The CDR3 sequence: CASSPVGYEQYF. The CDR3 DNA follows: TGTGCCAGCTCACCAGTTGGTTACGAGCAGTACTTC.

This clonotype was seen many times. The V call is TRBV20-1, the J call TRBJ2-3, with 7 bases matching TRBD2. The V and J ends lost 8 bases and 1 base, in that order; junction bases with no gene match: 6. Germline V gene data show CDR1 as DFQATT and CDR2 as SNEGSKA (reference sequence). The CDR3 covers 13 residues. This chain's CDR3 is CSPTRGGTDTQYF. CDR3 DNA: TGCAGTCCAACCCGGGGGGGCACAGATACGCAGTATTTT.

CDR3 region: CASSLARGTSYEQYF. In DNA form, the CDR3 reads TGCGCCAGCAGCTTGGCACGGGGGACATCCTACGAGCAGTACTTC. V gene TRBV5-1 combines with J gene TRBJ2-7; D might be TRBD1 or TRBD2, each matching 6 bases. The CDR3 spans 15 residues. Germline-derived CDR1 and CDR2 are SGHRS and YFSETQ. V was trimmed by 0 bases and J by 1 base, leaving 11 bases between them.

This clonotype was counted at least ten times. The chain is built from TRBV12-3 or TRBV12-4 and TRBJ2-3; no reliable D call. Trimming shortened V by 4 bases and J by 0 bases, and 2 bases separated the two germline ends. This CDR3 comprises 12 residues. Here the CDR3 DNA reads TGTGCCAGCAGTTGGAGCACAGATACGCAGTATTTT. It codes for CASSWSTDTQYF.

This clonotype was seen only a few times. The V call is TRBV20-1, the J call TRBJ1-2, with TRBD1 identical over 8 bases. The CDR3 spans 12 residues. J lost 2 bases, V lost 4 bases, and 0 bases had no gene match. Germline V gene sequence: CDR1 DFQATT, CDR2 SNEGSKA (reference sequence). CDR3 in amino acids: CSANRGNYGYTF. In DNA form, the CDR3 reads TGCAGTGCTAACAGGGGGAACTATGGCTACACCTTC.